This TCR beta chain was profiled in a study of regulatory T cells in long-lasting Graves disease. The CDR3 sequence is 11 residues long. The ends were cut back, 5 bases at V and 6 bases at J, with 8 bases in the middle. Germline V lookup: CDR1 SGHAT, CDR2 FQNNGV. The time point denotes: persistent/refractory GD, antithyroid drugs over 5 years with positive TRAb. The TCR library used RNA extracted from PBMCs. The TCR beta library used iRepertoire HTBI primers with Arm-PCR amplification of CDR3. Via MiXCR, TCRdb re-called the multiplex PCR reads, giving one row per CDR3 protein. Altogether about 290,000 distinct CDR3 sequences are present, 22% being singletons, with the ten largest covering approximately 60%.

The sequence was collected from a female donor with Graves disease. This specimen was peripheral blood mononuclear cells (PBMCs), taken when the disease was refractory, from a patient treated with antithyroid drugs. The chain combines TRBV11-2 with TRBJ2-7, with D hard to call. CDR3 coding DNA: TGTGCCAGCAGCCCTATCAGCGAGCAGTACTTC. This sequence encodes CASSPISEQYF. Looking up the rest from reference TRBV11-2 and TRBJ2-7 gives the full variable domain: EAGVAQSPRYKIIEKRQSVAFWCNPISGHATLYWYQQILGQGPKLLIQFQNNGVVDDSQLPKDRFSAERLKGVDSTLKIQPAKLEDSAVYLCASSPISEQYFGPGTRLTVT.